The clone carrying this T cell receptor (beta chain) was detected only a few times. Its antigen is not identified. This CDR3 spans 15 amino acids. The germline V gene has CDR1 ENHRY and CDR2 SYGVKD. Trimming cost V 3 bases and J 4 bases, with 15 bases left between them. TCRdb reprocessed the RT-PCR reads with MiXCR, giving one entry per CDR3 protein. Of around 480,000 distinct CDR3 sequences in the sample, 11% are singletons; the top ten hold 12%. This specimen belongs to a study of response to subunit inactivated influenza vaccine. Study observations and caveats: Authors proposed each seasonal influenza vaccination draws in few new T cells.

The source is a man in his forties or fifties who received an inactivated influenza vaccine. The chain has TRBV10-3 and TRBJ1-1; D not certain. This specimen was PBMCs from blood, taken about 40 days after vaccination. The CDR3 DNA is TGTGCCATCAGTGACTCGAGTGTGGGGTTCACTGAAGCTTTCTTT. Its translation is CAISDSSVGFTEAFF.